The present TCR beta chain was sequenced within a study of blood T cell repertoires in COVID-19. Study-wide context: In each case, the material was cDNA or gDNA derived from T cells, B-cell-depleted T cells, or PBMCs.

The CDR3 consists of 15 residues. Germline CDR1 reads SGHAT; CDR2 reads FQNNGV. The V and J ends lost 1 base and 1 base respectively, with 7 bases between them. Per the study methods: For nucleated cells, counts were estimated from reference gene primer amplification. Assay used: immunoSEQ multiplex PCR; TCRdb lists only in-frame clones, some missing. From that table come the V and J calls and clone size; the DNA was used to work out D and trimming. The data contain 160,000 or so clones, around 84% of them seen just once; the ten biggest clones take up 9.8%. What was sequenced was peripheral blood. The rearrangement joins TRBV11-2 to TRBJ2-2; D unclear. The TCR was taken from a woman between 50 and 59 years old with acute or convalescent COVID-19. The CDR3 loop is CASSLVGKNTGELFF. The CDR3, as DNA: TGTGCCAGCAGCTTAGTGGGCAAGAACACCGGGGAGCTGTTTTTT. The complete variable domain, with remaining parts taken from reference TRBV11-2 and TRBJ2-2, reads EAGVAQSPRYKIIEKRQSVAFWCNPISGHATLYWYQQILGQGPKLLIQFQNNGVVDDSQLPKDRFSAERLKGVDSTLKIQPAKLEDSAVYLCASSLVGKNTGELFFGEGSRLTVL.